The entry that follows covers one TCR beta chain sequence. Its specificity is not known. This entry belongs to a study of T cell repertoires in cytomegalovirus infection. Study background: Evidence of both CMV infection and a matching HLA type came from public TCR beta signatures.

MiXCR, applied by TCRdb to the reads, yields one record per CDR3 protein. The table records roughly 570,000 distinct CDR3 sequences, under 45% of them present only once. V was shortened by 5 bases and J by 3 bases, with 22 bases between the two germline ends. CDR3 length: 18 residues. In germline, CDR1 is SGHTA, CDR2 FQGNSA. The chain couples TRBV7-2 to TRBJ2-2; a possible D gene is TRBD2 (6 bases). The receptor's source is a human donor in good health (CMV status not recorded). Some clones in this sample may be carry-over from other donors' samples. The sample in question was cultured PBMCs, obtained from culture after CMV antigen stimulation. CDR3: CASSAPTSSSGDTGELFF. DNA for the CDR3: TGTGCCAGCAGCGCGCCGACCTCTAGCTCGGGGGACACCGGGGAGCTGTTTTTT. Full variable domain (remainder filled in from reference TRBV7-2 and TRBJ2-2): GAGVSQSPSNKVTEKGKDVELRCDPISGHTALYWYRQSLGQGLEFLIYFQGNSAPDKSGLPSDRFSAERTGGSVSTLTIQRTQQEDSAVYLCASSAPTSSSGDTGELFFGEGSRLTVL.